This T cell receptor beta chain was retrieved from a study of T-cell memory formation after mild COVID-19. TCRdb reprocessed the 5' RACE reads via MiXCR and lists one record per CDR3 protein. In the table there are fewer than 650,000 distinct CDR3 sequences, roughly a sixth of which are singletons. J gave up 5 bases and V 1 base, and 14 bases lay outside the gene matches. This CDR3 region has 18 residues. Germline CDR1 and CDR2: SGHAT and FQNNGV. V usage is TRBV11-2 and J usage is TRBJ2-5; 9 nucleotides match TRBD2. Material: PBMCs or a T cell subset sorted from them (not recorded which). This sequence was found in an adult woman who had mild COVID-19 (a few samples of this study predate the infection). Cell type and time point are not known. CDR3 loop: CASSLGAFLAGFRETQYF. The CDR3 DNA sequence: TGTGCCAGCAGCTTAGGGGCCTTCCTAGCGGGATTTAGGGAGACCCAGTACTTC.